The TCR beta chain under discussion was sequenced for a study of cytomegalovirus exposure and HLA in healthy donors. Healthy individuals who donated bone marrow served as the donors. Germline values: CDR1 PRHDT, CDR2 FYEKMQ (reference sequence). This CDR3 has 15 residues. Trimming removed 2 bases from V and 4 bases from J, with 13 bases in between. Both 60 Vbeta primers and 13 Jbeta primers went into the PCR. The method was immunoSEQ multiplex PCR; TCRdb's version includes in-frame clones alone and lacks a portion of them. This sample has 150,000 to 200,000 clones, with about 79% found just once. Study results and caveats: Later on, a genetic analysis was performed. It linked a missense variant in DCLRE1C with V- and J-gene trimming of TCR beta. Earlier analysis found most TCR beta V segments productive about 90% or about 30% of the time.

Of note for this clone: The antigen is unknown.

The sample comprised PBMCs. The TCR originated in a man aged 45-65 years in good health and CMV-seropositive. The rearrangement links TRBV13 to TRBJ2-3; D is possibly TRBD2 (6 bases). Written as DNA, the CDR3 is TGTGCCAGCAGCTTAAGCGGGCTAGCAGCAGATACGCAGTATTTT. It codes for CASSLSGLAADTQYF. Combining the CDR3 with reference TRBV13 and TRBJ2-3 gives the whole variable domain AAGVIQSPRHLIKEKRETATLKCYPIPRHDTVYWYQQGPGQDPQFLISFYEKMQSDKGSIPDRFSAQQFSDYHSELNMSSLELGDSALYFCASSLSGLAADTQYFGPGTRLTVL.